This T cell receptor beta chain was observed in a study of blood T cell repertoires in COVID-19. Across the study: In each case, the material was cDNA or gDNA derived from T cells, B-cell-depleted T cells, or PBMCs.

This CDR3 is 14 amino acids long. Per germline, CDR1 SGHRS and CDR2 YFSETQ. The trim removed 3 bases at V and 6 bases at J, leaving 2 bases unmatched. Clones were sequenced by immunoSEQ multiplex PCR, and TCRdb holds only the in-frame ones, with some missing. The repertoire includes 350,000 or so clones, 65% to 85% of them detected once, and 2.5% to 3% sits in the top ten. The chain joins TRBV5-1 to TRBJ2-2, with 10 positions matching TRBD1. This clonotype was sampled from a man under 40 with active or convalescent COVID-19. What was sequenced was peripheral blood. CDR3 amino acids: CASSSGTGAGELFF. CDR3 bases: TGCGCCAGCAGCTCCGGGACAGGGGCCGGGGAGCTGTTTTTT.